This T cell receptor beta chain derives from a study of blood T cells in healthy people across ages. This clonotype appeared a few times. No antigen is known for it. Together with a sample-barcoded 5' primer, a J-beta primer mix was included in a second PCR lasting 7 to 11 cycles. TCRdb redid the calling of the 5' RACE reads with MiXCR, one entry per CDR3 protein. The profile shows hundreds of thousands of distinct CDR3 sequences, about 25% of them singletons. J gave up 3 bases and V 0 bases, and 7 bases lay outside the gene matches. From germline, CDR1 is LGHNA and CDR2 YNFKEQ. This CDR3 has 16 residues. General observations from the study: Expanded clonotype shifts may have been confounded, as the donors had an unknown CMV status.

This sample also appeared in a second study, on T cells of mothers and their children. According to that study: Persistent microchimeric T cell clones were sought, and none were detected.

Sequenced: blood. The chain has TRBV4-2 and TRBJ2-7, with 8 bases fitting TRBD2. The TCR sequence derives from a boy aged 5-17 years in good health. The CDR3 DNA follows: TGTGCCAGCAGCCAAGACGAACGGGGGGGCTTCTACGAGCAGTACTTC. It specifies CASSQDERGGFYEQYF.